The source of this TCR beta chain is a study of molecular identifiers for immune sequencing clone quantification. Study as a whole: Replicate experiments divided RNA from roughly 20,000 or 100,000 naive CD8 cells into five parts and sequenced four.

Trimming cost V 0 bases and J 5 bases; bases outside gene matches: 6. This CDR3 contains 15 residues. CDR1 is MNHEY, CDR2 SVGAGI, per germline. For bulk TCR libraries, previously described methods and listed TCR primers were used. TCRdb redid the calling of the PCR reads with MiXCR, one entry per CDR3 protein. This sample has 9,800 or so distinct CDR3 sequences; approximately 20% occur once, and the top ten carry under 1.5%. Study outcomes and limitations: In naive cells, clones above 20 RNA copies held under 1% of molecules, whereas in effector cells they held over 97%.

In this sample, this clonotype is medium-sized. The antigen is undetermined. The sorting of naive CD8 T cells used the CD8+CD4-CCR7+CD45RA+ phenotype. The rearrangement links TRBV6-5 to TRBJ2-5; 7 bases agree with TRBD2. Material for sequencing was naive CD8+ T cells from blood, with Jurkat cell RNA spiked in. Subset of the sample: FACS-sorted CD8+CD4-CCR7+CD45RA+ naive T cells. This TCR came from a human donor in good health. Some libraries in this study had Jurkat cell RNA spiked in. The CDR3 sequence: CASSYSPLGGETQYF. Written as DNA, the CDR3 is TGTGCCAGCAGTTACTCTCCCCTGGGAGGGGAGACCCAGTACTTC.